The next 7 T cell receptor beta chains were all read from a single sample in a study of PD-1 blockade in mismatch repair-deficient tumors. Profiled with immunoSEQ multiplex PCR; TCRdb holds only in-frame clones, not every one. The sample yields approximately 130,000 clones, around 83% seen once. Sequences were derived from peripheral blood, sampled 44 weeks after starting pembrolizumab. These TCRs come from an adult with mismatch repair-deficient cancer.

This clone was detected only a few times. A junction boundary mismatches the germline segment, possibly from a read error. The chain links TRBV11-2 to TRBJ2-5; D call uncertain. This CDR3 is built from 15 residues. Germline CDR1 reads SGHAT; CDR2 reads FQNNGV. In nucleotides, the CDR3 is TGTGCCAGCAGCCCGAAGGGCCGTACCCAAGAGGCCCAGTACTTC. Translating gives CASSPKGRTQEAQYF.

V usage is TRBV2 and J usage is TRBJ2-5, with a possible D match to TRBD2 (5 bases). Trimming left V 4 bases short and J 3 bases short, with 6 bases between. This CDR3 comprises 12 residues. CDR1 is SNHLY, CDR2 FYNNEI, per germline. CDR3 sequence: CASSVGEETQYF. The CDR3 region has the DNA TGTGCCAGCAGTGTGGGAGAAGAGACCCAGTACTTC. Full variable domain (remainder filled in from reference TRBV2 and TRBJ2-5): EPEVTQTPSHQVTQMGQEVILRCVPISNHLYFYWYRQILGQKVEFLVSFYNNEISEKSEIFDDQFSVERPDGSNFTLKIRSTKLEDSAMYFCASSVGEETQYFGPGTRLLVL.

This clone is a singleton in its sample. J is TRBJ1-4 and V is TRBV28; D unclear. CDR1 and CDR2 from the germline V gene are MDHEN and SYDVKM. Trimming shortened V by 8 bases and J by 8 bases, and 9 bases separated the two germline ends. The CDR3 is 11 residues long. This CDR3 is CASWFNEKLFF. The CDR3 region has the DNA TGTGCCAGCTGGTTTAACGAAAAACTGTTTTTT. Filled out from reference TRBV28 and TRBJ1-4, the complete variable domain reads DVKVTQSSRYLVKRTGEKVFLECVQDMDHENMFWYRQDPGLGLRLIYFSYDVKMKEKGDIPEGYSVSREKKERFSLILESASTNQTSMYLCASWFNEKLFFGSGTQLSVL.

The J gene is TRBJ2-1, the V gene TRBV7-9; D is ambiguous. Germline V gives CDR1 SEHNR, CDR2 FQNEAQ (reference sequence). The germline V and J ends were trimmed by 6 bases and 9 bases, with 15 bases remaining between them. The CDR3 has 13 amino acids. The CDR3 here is CASRWTGVPEQFF. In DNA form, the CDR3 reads TGTGCCAGCAGATGGACCGGTGTGCCTGAGCAGTTCTTC.

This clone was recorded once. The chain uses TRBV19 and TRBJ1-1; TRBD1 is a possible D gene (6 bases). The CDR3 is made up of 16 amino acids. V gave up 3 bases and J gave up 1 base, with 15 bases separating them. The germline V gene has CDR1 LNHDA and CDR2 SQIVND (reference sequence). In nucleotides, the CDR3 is TGTGCCAGTAGTATGGGGCCCGCCAGGGGGAACACTGAAGCTTTCTTT. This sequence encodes CASSMGPARGNTEAFF.

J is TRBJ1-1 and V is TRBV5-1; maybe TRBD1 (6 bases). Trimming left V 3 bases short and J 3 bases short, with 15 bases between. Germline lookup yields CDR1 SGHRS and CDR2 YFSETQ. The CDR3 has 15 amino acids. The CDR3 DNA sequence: TGCGCCAGCAGCTGGGCACAGGGTAGGTACACTGAAGCTTTCTTT. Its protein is CASSWAQGRYTEAFF.

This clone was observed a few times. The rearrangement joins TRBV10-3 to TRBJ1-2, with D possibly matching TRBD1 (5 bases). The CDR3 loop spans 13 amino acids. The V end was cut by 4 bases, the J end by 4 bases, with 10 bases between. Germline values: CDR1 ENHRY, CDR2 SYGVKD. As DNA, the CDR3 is TGTGCCATCAGTGGGGGCGCTGGCTATGGCTACACCTTC. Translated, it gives CAISGGAGYGYTF.